The rows below give T cell receptor beta chains drawn from one sample of a study of T cells after yellow fever vaccination. In TCRdb, the 5' RACE reads were re-called with MiXCR into one record per CDR3 protein. The sample yields around 300,000 distinct CDR3 sequences, over 3.5% seen once. The sample consisted of PBMCs, taken 5 days after the yellow fever booster vaccination. Receptors originate from a man between 18 and 29 years old who received the YFV17D yellow fever vaccine. CDR3s leave out the opening cysteine and the closing phenylalanine or tryptophan.

J gene: TRBJ1-1
V gene: TRBV7-2
CDR3 protein: ASSPRPTGGAEAF

J gene: TRBJ1-6
V gene: TRBV4-1
CDR3 protein: ASSHEGGLNSPLH

J gene: TRBJ2-5
V gene: TRBV5-1
CDR3 protein: ASSLASGETQY

J gene: TRBJ1-6
V gene: TRBV4-1
CDR3 protein: ASSQGGQNRYYNSPLH

J gene: TRBJ2-3
V gene: TRBV12-3/TRBV12-4
CDR3 protein: ASTISGGADTQY

J gene: TRBJ1-2
V gene: TRBV11-2
CDR3 protein: ASSLVSPAYGYT

J gene: TRBJ2-1
V gene: TRBV4-2
CDR3 protein: ASSLASRNEQF

J gene: TRBJ2-1
V gene: TRBV20-1
CDR3 protein: SARNTAPRNEQF

J gene: TRBJ1-1
V gene: TRBV24-1
CDR3 protein: ATSGRPDRGGENTEAF

J gene: TRBJ2-3
V gene: TRBV20-1
CDR3 protein: SARGWTSSTDTQY

J gene: TRBJ1-6
V gene: TRBV20-1
CDR3 protein: SAVERGRNSPLH

J gene: TRBJ1-1
V gene: TRBV20-1
CDR3 protein: SAPSFSEAF

J gene: TRBJ2-5
V gene: TRBV12-3/TRBV12-4
CDR3 protein: ASSLGTSGDQETQY

J gene: TRBJ2-3
V gene: TRBV28
CDR3 protein: ASRRQGAMTDTQY

J gene: TRBJ2-1
V gene: TRBV5-1
CDR3 protein: ASSVSDSNEQF

J gene: TRBJ2-3
V gene: TRBV5-6
CDR3 protein: ASSGGGDNTDTQY

J gene: TRBJ2-6
V gene: TRBV6-5
CDR3 protein: ASSYTVASGANVLT

J gene: TRBJ2-2
V gene: TRBV18
CDR3 protein: ASSLAKNTGELF

J gene: TRBJ1-2
V gene: TRBV4-3
CDR3 protein: ASSQTRGSYGYT

J gene: TRBJ2-3
V gene: TRBV5-1
CDR3 protein: ASSLDLSEGDTQY

J gene: TRBJ2-1
V gene: TRBV5-1
CDR3 protein: ASSLTSGDNEQF

J gene: TRBJ2-7
V gene: TRBV12-3/TRBV12-4
CDR3 protein: ASSFAGPRYEQY

J gene: TRBJ1-2
V gene: TRBV12-3/TRBV12-4
CDR3 protein: ASSSMGPYGYT

J gene: TRBJ1-1
V gene: TRBV5-1
CDR3 protein: ASSPRTANNKRAF

J gene: TRBJ2-1
V gene: TRBV7-2
CDR3 protein: ASSLGTRGGQNEQF

J gene: TRBJ1-1
V gene: TRBV20-1
CDR3 protein: SARLGGNTEAF

J gene: TRBJ2-6
V gene: TRBV12-5
CDR3 protein: ASGLSGANVLT

J gene: TRBJ2-3
V gene: TRBV19
CDR3 protein: ASRPGGADTQY

J gene: TRBJ1-2
V gene: TRBV25-1
CDR3 protein: ASSAVGNYGYT

J gene: TRBJ1-6
V gene: TRBV5-6
CDR3 protein: ASVRWGQGETPLH

J gene: TRBJ1-1
V gene: TRBV12-3/TRBV12-4
CDR3 protein: ASRGQGKGTEAF

J gene: TRBJ2-3
V gene: TRBV5-1
CDR3 protein: ASSLDVGYTDTQY

J gene: TRBJ2-1
V gene: TRBV12-3/TRBV12-4
CDR3 protein: ASSLLGGFNEQF